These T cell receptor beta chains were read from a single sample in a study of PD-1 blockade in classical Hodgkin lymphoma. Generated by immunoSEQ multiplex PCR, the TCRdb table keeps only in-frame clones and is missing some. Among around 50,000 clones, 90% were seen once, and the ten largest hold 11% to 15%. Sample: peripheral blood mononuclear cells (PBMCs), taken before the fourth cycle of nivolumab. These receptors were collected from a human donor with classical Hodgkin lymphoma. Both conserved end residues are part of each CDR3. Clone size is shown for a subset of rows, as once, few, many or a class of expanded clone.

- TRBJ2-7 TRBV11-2 CASGGTAIYEQYF
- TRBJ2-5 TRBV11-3 CASSRLAGGETQYF
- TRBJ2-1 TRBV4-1 CASSQVFGYNEQFF
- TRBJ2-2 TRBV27 CASSPLAGVANTGELFF
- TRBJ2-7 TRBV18 CASSPPLGDWGYEQYF
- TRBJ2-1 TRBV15 CATSQRKDNEQFF
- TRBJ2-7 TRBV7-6 CASSSGARKPYEQYF
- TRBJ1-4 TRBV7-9 CASSLGVTTNEKLFF
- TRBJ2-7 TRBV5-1 CASSLEGLAREQYF
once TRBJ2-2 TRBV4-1 CASSRQGRELFF
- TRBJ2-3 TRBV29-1 CSVGHPGLAGGADTQYF
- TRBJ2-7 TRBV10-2 CASSEFGGGHLYEQYF
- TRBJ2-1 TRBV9 CASSDGLADADEQFF
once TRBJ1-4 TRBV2 CAALAPTNEKLFF
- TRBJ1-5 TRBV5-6 CASSFNSNQPQHF
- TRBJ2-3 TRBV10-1 CATQGVSSTDTQYF
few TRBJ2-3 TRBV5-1 CASSPYGLAEITDTQYF
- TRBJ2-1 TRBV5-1 CASSLVGQGALAGGPSSYNEQFF
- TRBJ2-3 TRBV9 CASSTLAGVTDTQYF
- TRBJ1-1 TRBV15 CATSRDTGMNTEAFF
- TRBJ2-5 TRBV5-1 CASRGRTGPEETQYF
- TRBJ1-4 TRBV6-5 CASSFDSEKLFF
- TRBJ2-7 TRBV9 CASSVGLAAFSYEQYF
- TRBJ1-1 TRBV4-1 CASSPINFIGKMNTEAFF
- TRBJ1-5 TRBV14 CASSQELSQPQHF
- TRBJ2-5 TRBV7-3 CASSTSGSSETQYF
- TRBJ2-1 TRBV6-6 CASSRATDSYNEQFF
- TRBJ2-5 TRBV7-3 CASSLRSLGQQYF
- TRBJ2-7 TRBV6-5 CASSPSGSYEQYF
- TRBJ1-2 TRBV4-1 CASSEQGFYGYTF
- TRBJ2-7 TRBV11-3 CASSFGSKPYEQYF
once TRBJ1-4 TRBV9 CASSVVSVTTNEKLFF
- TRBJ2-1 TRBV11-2 CASSSTSGGNNEQFF
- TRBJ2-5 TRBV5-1 CASSLRDAEETQYF
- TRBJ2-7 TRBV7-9 CASAGIYEQYF
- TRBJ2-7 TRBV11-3 CASSLERATPYEQYF
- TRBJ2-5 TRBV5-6 CASSLGLAFQETQYF